The 20 T cell receptor beta chains below were found in one sample sequenced in a study of T cells after yellow fever vaccination. Each CDR3 protein gets one entry after TCRdb re-called the 5' RACE reads with MiXCR. The data hold tens of thousands of distinct CDR3 sequences, with less than 4% observed a single time. Sequenced here: PBMCs, either bulk or a sorted T-cell subset (CD4+, CD8+, memory, or dextramer-sorted; not recorded which), sampled 45 days after the first yellow fever vaccination. All receptors derive from a man aged 18 to 30 who received the YFV17D yellow fever vaccine.

This clonotype was counted ten times or more. This chain uses TRBV4-3 with TRBJ2-7; possibly TRBD1 for D (5 bases). This CDR3 is 15 amino acids long. Germline V gives CDR1 LGHNA, CDR2 YSLEER. Trimming took 1 base from V and 2 from J, leaving 12 bases between them. CDR3 residues: CASSQGFRAPYEQYF. CDR3 DNA: TGCGCCAGCAGCCAAGGGTTCAGGGCCCCCTACGAGCAGTACTTC.

This clonotype was picked up many times. V and J are TRBV5-4 and TRBJ1-1, with D unclear. The CDR3 is 14 residues long. CDR1 is SGHNT and CDR2 is YYREEE in the germline V gene (reference sequence). Trimming removed 6 bases from V and 1 base from J, with 13 bases in between. CDR3 sequence: CASTTANGNTEAFF. In DNA, the CDR3 is TGTGCCAGCACCACGGCAAACGGGAACACTGAAGCTTTCTTT.

At least ten counts were recorded for this clonotype. The chain carries TRBV2 and TRBJ2-2; perhaps TRBD1 as D (5 bases). This CDR3 region has 14 residues. CDR1 and CDR2 (germline): SNHLY, FYNNEI. V was clipped by 6 bases and J by 4 bases, with 12 bases between them. The CDR3 DNA reads as TGTGCCAGCAGGGCAGATAGGGGCACCGGGGAGCTGTTTTTT. This codes for CASRADRGTGELFF.

This clonotype occurred many times. The chain links TRBV9 to TRBJ2-7; 7 nucleotides match TRBD2. The V and J ends lost 0 bases and 6 bases, in that order; junction bases with no gene match: 6. The CDR3 totals 14 residues. Germline CDR1 SGDLS, CDR2 YYNGEE. For the CDR3, the DNA is TGTGCCAGCAGCGTAGATGGGGGAGGGGTCGAGCAGTACTTC. Protein product: CASSVDGGGVEQYF.

There are many counts of this clonotype. The chain carries TRBV5-4 and TRBJ2-3; D is unclear. The CDR3 extends over 13 amino acids. Germline CDR1 SGHNT, CDR2 YYREEE (reference sequence). V lost 5 bases and J lost 3, with 10 bases in between. DNA for the CDR3: TGTGCCAGCAGACCGGACCCAACAGATACGCAGTATTTT. Its translation is CASRPDPTDTQYF. Full variable domain (remainder filled in from reference TRBV5-4 and TRBJ2-3): ETGVTQSPTHLIKTRGQQVTLRCSSQSGHNTVSWYQQALGQGPQFIFQYYREEENGRGNFPPRFSGLQFPNYSSELNVNALELDDSALYLCASRPDPTDTQYFGPGTRLTVL.

This clonotype was observed many times. The rearrangement joins TRBV10-2 to TRBJ1-1, with D perhaps matching TRBD1 (5 bases). The germline gives CDR1 WSHSY, CDR2 SAAADI. The CDR3 covers 12 residues. Trimming took 6 bases from V and 5 from J, leaving 10 bases between them. The CDR3 DNA is TGCGCCAGCAGGGGGGACGGGACTGAAGCTTTCTTT. Translating gives CASRGDGTEAFF.

The sample holds many counts of this clonotype. The rearrangement joins TRBV7-2 to TRBJ1-2, with D unclear. Germline values: CDR1 SGHTA, CDR2 FQGNSA. The CDR3 runs 13 residues. The germline V and J ends were trimmed by 3 bases and 4 bases, with 9 bases remaining between them. The CDR3, as DNA: TGTGCCAGCAGCTTTGGAGGCCCCTATGGCTACACCTTC. Its translation: CASSFGGPYGYTF.

This clonotype was seen repeatedly, ten times or more. The chain recombines TRBV13 with TRBJ2-7, with TRBD2 identical over 11 bases. In germline, CDR1 is PRHDT, CDR2 FYEKMQ (reference sequence). J was trimmed by 4 bases and V by 5 bases; bases with no gene match: 31. This CDR3 has 23 amino acids. The DNA of the CDR3 is TGTGCCAGCAGCCGTATTCCCCTACTAGCGGGGGAAGTAACAGCTCGTATTTTATACGAGCAGTACGTC. Residues: CASSRIPLLAGEVTARILYEQYV.

By sample share, this clonotype is medium-sized (0.01 to 0.1%). The chain employs TRBV4-2 and TRBJ2-3; no firm D call. This CDR3 contains 13 residues. V lost 3 bases to trimming and J lost 2 bases, with 6 bases between them. Germline V gene sequence: CDR1 LGHNA, CDR2 YNFKEQ. CDR3 nucleotide sequence: TGTGCCAGCAGCCACAACCCCACAGATACGCAGTATTTT. Amino acid sequence: CASSHNPTDTQYF.

In its sample, this clonotype was seen many times. The chain carries TRBV10-3 and TRBJ2-1; 10 bases fit TRBD2. Trimming at V came to 4 bases and at J to 1 base, leaving 10 bases not matched to a gene. The CDR3 spans 18 residues. CDR1 is ENHRY and CDR2 is SYGVKD in the germline V gene. This chain's CDR3 is CAISGLLISGGSYNEQFF. The DNA for the CDR3 is TGTGCCATCAGTGGGCTTTTGATTAGCGGGGGGTCCTACAATGAGCAGTTCTTC.

This clonotype has at least ten counts. The chain couples TRBV5-5 to TRBJ1-2; 7 bases are shared with TRBD1. This CDR3 has 15 amino acids. Germline assignment: CDR1 SGHKS and CDR2 YYEKEE (reference sequence). Unmatched junction bases numbered 3, after V lost 0 bases and J lost 1 base. The CDR3 nucleotides are TGTGCCAGCAGCTTGGCAGGGGGTAATAACTATGGCTACACCTTC. It encodes CASSLAGGNNYGYTF. Complete variable domain (other parts from reference TRBV5-5 and TRBJ1-2): DAGVTQSPTHLIKTRGQQVTLRCSPISGHKSVSWYQQVLGQGPQFIFQYYEKEERGRGNFPDRFSARQFPNYSSELNVNALLLGDSALYLCASSLAGGNNYGYTFGSGTRLTVV.

This sequence joins TRBV5-6 and TRBJ2-4; TRBD2 is a possible D gene (5 bases). With 8 bases removed from V and 1 base from J, the gap between germline ends came to 16 bases. This CDR3 is 15 amino acids long. Germline lookup yields CDR1 SGHDT and CDR2 YYEEEE. In DNA, the CDR3 is TGTGCCAGGAGCCCCGGGCGAGGGGCCAAAAACATTCAGTACTTC. It encodes CARSPGRGAKNIQYF. Looking up the rest from reference TRBV5-6 and TRBJ2-4 gives the full variable domain: DAGVTQSPTHLIKTRGQQVTLRCSPKSGHDTVSWYQQALGQGPQFIFQYYEEEERQRGNFPDRFSGHQFPNYSSELNVNALLLGDSALYLCARSPGRGAKNIQYFGAGTRLSVL.

This clonotype was seen at least ten times. The rearrangement links TRBV6-1 to TRBJ1-3, with a tentative D call TRBD1 (5 bases). Trimming left V 2 bases short and J 3 bases short, with 5 bases between. CDR1 and CDR2 (germline): MNHNS, SASEGT. This CDR3 is built from 13 residues. The CDR3 reads CASSEQGGNTIYF. The CDR3 DNA follows: TGTGCCAGCAGTGAACAGGGTGGAAACACCATATATTTT.

This clonotype occurred many times. The V gene is TRBV20-1, the J gene TRBJ2-1; D unresolved. This CDR3 region has 16 residues. The V gene's germline CDR1 is DFQATT and CDR2 SNEGSKA (reference sequence). The ends were cut back, 1 base at V and 4 bases at J, with 17 bases in the middle. In DNA, the CDR3 is TGCAGTGCTAGAGTTCCTGGGATCCAGACTTACAATGAGCAGTTCTTC. Translation gives CSARVPGIQTYNEQFF.

This clonotype was seen ten or more times. V usage is TRBV3-1 and J usage is TRBJ1-1, with 7 bases that match TRBD1. Germline loops: CDR1 LGHDT, CDR2 YNNKEL (reference sequence). The CDR3 consists of 21 residues. After removal of 5 bases from V and 0 bases from J, the junction contained 24 bases not matched to a gene. CDR3 DNA: TGTGCCAGCAGCTCTTCCGGGACAGAGAGCACCTTTGCGCTTTTGAACACTGAAGCTTTCTTT. Encoded protein: CASSSSGTESTFALLNTEAFF.

This clonotype was detected ten times or more. The chain employs TRBV12-3 or TRBV12-4 and TRBJ2-2; D possibly uses TRBD1 or TRBD2 (5 bases each). V shed 5 bases and J shed 5 bases, with 24 bases lying between them. The CDR3 covers 18 residues. The CDR3 DNA follows: TGTGCCAGCAGTGGGGGTTTTGGGTCCGGGGATTTGACCGGGGAGCTGTTTTTT. Protein sequence: CASSGGFGSGDLTGELFF.

This clonotype was recorded many times. The CDR3 region is CASSFLGDSRNTEAFF. CDR3 sequence (DNA): TGCGCCAGCAGCTTTTTAGGGGACTCGCGGAACACTGAAGCTTTCTTT. The V gene is TRBV5-1, the J gene TRBJ1-1; TRBD1 is a possible D gene (5 bases). Germline CDR1 SGHRS, CDR2 YFSETQ. Deletions cut 2 bases from V and 1 base from J, with 15 bases between. This CDR3 is 16 amino acids long.

The table lists this clonotype with many counts. The V gene is TRBV5-4, the J gene TRBJ2-5; no firm D call. Germline loops: CDR1 SGHNT, CDR2 YYREEE (reference sequence). V shed 1 base and J shed 4 bases, with 14 bases lying between them. The CDR3 loop spans 15 amino acids. Written as DNA, the CDR3 is TGTGCCAGCAGCTTGTCCCGGGCCACGGGAGAGACCCAGTACTTC. This encodes CASSLSRATGETQYF.

In its sample, this clonotype was seen many times. The chain has TRBV6-5 and TRBJ1-1; 12 bases line up with TRBD1. This CDR3 spans 15 amino acids. The junction had 4 bases not matched to a gene; V was cut back by 5 bases and J by 3 bases. In germline, CDR1 is MNHEY, CDR2 SVGAGI. The CDR3 DNA sequence: TGTGCCAGCAGTACCGGGACAGGGGGCTACACTGAAGCTTTCTTT. Translation: CASSTGTGGYTEAFF.

This clonotype was seen repeatedly, ten times or more. V usage is TRBV6-5 and J usage is TRBJ1-3; TRBD1 aligns across 7 bases. V dropped 0 bases and J dropped 4; count of bases not matched to a gene: 3. This CDR3 spans 15 amino acids. CDR1 and CDR2 from the germline V gene are MNHEY and SVGAGI. DNA of the CDR3: TGTGCCAGCAGTTACTCAACAGGGGCCGGAAACACCATATATTTT. Translated, it gives CASSYSTGAGNTIYF.